This section outlines one TCR beta chain sequence together with its context. Positively selected for CCR7, the CD45RO-negative cells used as naive CD8 cells excluded terminally differentiated effector memory CD45RA+ cells. This specimen belongs to a study of shared clonotypes between healthy human individuals. Overall study context: Sampling drew on donors who were two women and three men aged 18 to 49.

Assay used: immunoSEQ multiplex PCR; TCRdb lists only in-frame clones, some missing. This table holds some 2.1 million clones, roughly 95% found once. The source material was naive CD8+ T cells sorted from blood. The receptor was isolated from a man aged 18 to 29 in good health.

The CDR3 loop reads CASSVRDRGISGNTIYF. CDR3 DNA: TGTGCCAGCAGCGTTCGGGACAGGGGCATCTCTGGAAACACCATATATTTT. The chain joins TRBV9 to TRBJ1-3; 10 bases agree with TRBD1. J was trimmed by 0 bases and V by 2 bases; bases with no gene match: 5. The CDR3 runs to 17 residues. The germline V gene encodes CDR1 SGDLS and CDR2 YYNGEE. The variable domain in full, completed from reference TRBV9 and TRBJ1-3, reads DSGVTQTPKHLITATGQRVTLRCSPRSGDLSVYWYQQSLDQGLQFLIQYYNGEERAKGNILERFSAQQFPDLHSELNLSSLELGDSALYFCASSVRDRGISGNTIYFGEGSWLTVV.